This TCR beta chain appears in the sequencing data of a study of CD8 T cells in ankylosing spondylitis. Findings of the study overall: Seven to nine highly homologous variants formed a TCR beta motif that appeared characteristic of ankylosing spondylitis blood. The study looked at matched synovial fluid samples from ankylosing spondylitis patients. Disease-linked clones were reported to be significantly enriched there.

TCRdb used MiXCR to reprocess the 5' RACE reads, holding one entry per CDR3 protein. Among 800,000 to 900,000 distinct CDR3 sequences listed, approximately 12% were seen once. This clonotype appeared a few times. Its antigen is still unknown. Germline CDR1 is DFQATT and CDR2 is SNEGSKA (reference sequence). The CDR3 runs 14 residues. J was trimmed by 5 bases and V by 6 bases; bases with no gene match: 10. The receptor was derived from a male donor with ankylosing spondylitis. This chain connects TRBV20-1 to TRBJ2-7; 10 positions match TRBD2. What was sequenced was blood, either unsorted or a sorted T cell fraction (not recorded which). The CDR3 loop reads CSALRSGLANEQYF. CDR3 in DNA: TGCAGTGCCCTAAGATCGGGACTAGCGAACGAGCAGTACTTC.